Listed below are T cell receptor beta chains from one sample, sequenced in a study of cytomegalovirus exposure and HLA in healthy donors. TCRdb's copy holds only in-frame clones and misses some; the assay was immunoSEQ multiplex PCR. Found here are 100,000 to 150,000 clones, approximately 92% of them singletons; the top ten hold 1% to 1.5%. The sequencing input was PBMCs. The receptor set was obtained from a woman aged 18-30 years in good health and CMV-seronegative. The CDR3 runs from the conserved cysteine through the conserved F or W. Each record gives: clone size, D gene, J gene, V gene, CDR3 protein, CDR3 DNA. D genes are given only for firm matches. Not every row has a clone size; where given, it reads once, few, many or a size class.

abundance: .; d_gene: .; j_gene: TRBJ1-1; v_gene: TRBV7-9; CDR3aa: CASSHSGGGWTEAFF; CDR3nt: TGTGCCAGCAGCCACAGTGGGGGGGGCTGGACTGAAGCTTTCTTT
abundance: .; d_gene: .; j_gene: TRBJ1-5; v_gene: TRBV19; CDR3aa: CASSEQKNQPQHF; CDR3nt: TGTGCCAGTAGTGAACAGAAGAATCAGCCCCAGCATTTT
abundance: once; d_gene: TRBD1; j_gene: TRBJ1-2; v_gene: TRBV10-3; CDR3aa: CATSPQGAYGYTF; CDR3nt: TGTGCCACCAGCCCTCAGGGGGCCTATGGCTACACCTTC
abundance: .; d_gene: TRBD2; j_gene: TRBJ2-1; v_gene: TRBV19; CDR3aa: CASSIDHFSGSFF; CDR3nt: TGTGCCAGTAGTATAGATCATTTTAGCGGGTCGTTCTTC
abundance: .; d_gene: TRBD1; j_gene: TRBJ2-3; v_gene: TRBV9; CDR3aa: CASSEEDRQDTDTQYF; CDR3nt: TGTGCCAGCAGCGAGGAGGACAGGCAAGACACAGATACGCAGTATTTT
abundance: .; d_gene: TRBD1; j_gene: TRBJ1-6; v_gene: TRBV7-9; CDR3aa: CASSFTGDGSPLHF; CDR3nt: TGTGCCAGCAGCTTCACAGGGGATGGATCACCCCTCCACTTT
abundance: .; d_gene: .; j_gene: TRBJ2-7; v_gene: TRBV18; CDR3aa: CASSPGLQVVSEQYF; CDR3nt: TGTGCCAGCTCACCGGGTTTGCAGGTCGTTTCCGAGCAGTACTTC
abundance: .; d_gene: TRBD1; j_gene: TRBJ1-2; v_gene: TRBV5-1; CDR3aa: CASSSSPGQGARYGYTF; CDR3nt: TGCGCCAGCAGCTCCTCACCGGGACAGGGGGCGCGGTATGGCTACACCTTC
abundance: .; d_gene: TRBD1; j_gene: TRBJ2-4; v_gene: TRBV6-6; CDR3aa: CASSLTGTGENIQYF; CDR3nt: TGTGCCAGCAGTCTTACCGGGACAGGGGAAAACATTCAGTACTTC
abundance: .; d_gene: TRBD2; j_gene: TRBJ2-1; v_gene: TRBV7-9; CDR3aa: CASSLGTSGGADEQFF; CDR3nt: TGTGCCAGCAGCTTAGGTACTAGCGGGGGGGCCGATGAGCAGTTCTTC
abundance: .; d_gene: TRBD2; j_gene: TRBJ2-3; v_gene: TRBV6-4; CDR3aa: CASSDSTSGGATQYF; CDR3nt: TGTGCCAGCAGTGACTCGACTAGCGGGGGGGCCACGCAGTATTTT
abundance: .; d_gene: .; j_gene: TRBJ2-2; v_gene: TRBV18; CDR3aa: CASSPREAANTGELFF; CDR3nt: TGTGCCAGCTCACCACGGGAGGCCGCGAACACCGGGGAGCTGTTTTTT
abundance: .; d_gene: .; j_gene: TRBJ1-4; v_gene: TRBV5-4; CDR3aa: CASSLGAGATNEKLFF; CDR3nt: TGTGCCAGCAGCTTGGGTGCAGGCGCAACTAATGAAAAACTGTTTTTT
abundance: .; d_gene: .; j_gene: TRBJ1-4; v_gene: TRBV9; CDR3aa: CASSRGATNEKLFF; CDR3nt: TGTGCCAGCAGTAGGGGTGCAACTAATGAAAAACTGTTTTTT
abundance: .; d_gene: TRBD2; j_gene: TRBJ2-7; v_gene: TRBV29-1; CDR3aa: CSVLGGAAVDEQYF; CDR3nt: TGCAGCGTCCTCGGGGGGGCCGCAGTGGACGAGCAGTACTTC
abundance: .; d_gene: .; j_gene: TRBJ1-5; v_gene: TRBV6-6; CDR3aa: CASSPNQPQHF; CDR3nt: TGTGCCAGCAGCCCTAATCAGCCCCAGCATTTT
abundance: .; d_gene: .; j_gene: TRBJ1-3; v_gene: TRBV6-1; CDR3aa: CASNSGPGNTIYF; CDR3nt: TGTGCCAGCAATTCAGGCCCTGGAAACACCATATATTTT
abundance: .; d_gene: .; j_gene: TRBJ2-5; v_gene: TRBV9; CDR3aa: CASSVNAGTQYF; CDR3nt: TGTGCCAGCAGCGTAAACGCGGGGACCCAGTACTTC
abundance: .; d_gene: TRBD2; j_gene: TRBJ2-5; v_gene: TRBV15; CDR3aa: CATSRDEGGGWQYF; CDR3nt: TGTGCCACCAGCAGAGACGAGGGCGGGGGTTGGCAGTACTTC
abundance: few; d_gene: TRBD1; j_gene: TRBJ1-2; v_gene: TRBV6-5; CDR3aa: CASRKWDSNYGYTF; CDR3nt: TGTGCCAGCAGGAAATGGGACAGTAACTATGGCTACACCTTC